This T cell receptor (beta chain) was captured by sequencing in a study of cytomegalovirus exposure and HLA in healthy donors (dated by TCRdb to about 2017). With respect to the entire study: An earlier analysis of 587 of the donors reported roughly 300 Gb of sequence data and around 100 million unique TCR beta sequences obtained from some 200 million T cells. An early release that covered more than 550 HLA-typed donors contained approximately 320 gigabases of sequencing data and tens of millions of unique TCR sequences. Of the roughly 390 genotyped donors, less than 85% were placed in the genetic ancestry cluster associated with self-reported Caucasian donors. The aim of the study was to test whether cataloging public T cell receptors could identify signatures of past pathogen exposure. The T cell repertoires of 700 or so subjects were profiled by immunosequencing and related to cytomegalovirus serostatus. Along with the approximately 650-subject first cohort, a separate validation cohort of over a hundred different subjects was used. To predict cytomegalovirus infection status, the study combined high-throughput TCR immunosequencing, statistical association of individual TCRs with disease status, and machine learning. A later analysis re-examined previously published TCR beta repertoires from over 500 donors and added high-resolution HLA genotyping to investigate patterns of TCR occurrence. Rather than drawing on any new phenotypic data, the later analysis identified candidate immune exposures from TCR beta sequences and the way those sequences occurred across donors. An earlier analysis of roughly 600 of the donors used high-throughput TCR beta sequencing to judge whether each TCR beta V gene segment behaved as functional or pseudogenic. Donor age, sex, ethnicity and CMV serostatus were collected together with the repertoire data. In a later genetic analysis, genome-wide SNP genotypes for about three fifths of the roughly 670 donors were used, and that subset was treated as a discovery cohort. All discovery cohort repertoires had been generated on a single sequencing platform. Both class I and class II loci were covered by HLA typing, at four-digit resolution. Typing coverage differed by locus: A, B, C, DRB1 and DQB1 were typed in roughly 620-630 donors, DQA1 in 522, DPA1 in nearly 610, and DPB1 in about 450. Because of strong linkage in the cohort, roughly five DR-DQ haplotypes were treated as single units for association and clustering. Among about 400 genotyped donors of the cohort, an average of around 250,000 unique TCR beta nucleotide sequences was sequenced per donor, of which roughly 17% were non-productive.

V and J are trimmed by 5 bases and 5 bases, and the gene matches miss 9 bases of the junction. Sequences GTSNPN (CDR1) and SVGIG (CDR2) are obtained from the germline V gene (reference sequence). The CDR3 has 15 amino acids, counting the end cysteine and phenylalanine. The kept DNA is CDR3 alone, 45 bases in frame from the first base. The library was prepared using the immunoSEQ multiplex PCR assay. A mixture of 60 forward primers for TCR Vbeta segments and 13 reverse primers for TCR Jbeta segments was used in the multiplex PCR. The CDR3 region of rearranged TCR beta genes was amplified from genomic DNA with a multiplex PCR assay. Amplified TCR beta libraries were sequenced as 87-base-pair reads on the Illumina HiSeq System. The authors' analysis ran thus. A later analysis tallied about 77 million unique TCR beta chains across the approximately 670 repertoires, and about 10 million of those chains were shared by two or more donors. To remove PCR and sequencing errors, raw reads were error-corrected and collapsed into unique sequences using a nearest-neighbor algorithm that merged closely related sequences. V, D and J gene segments were assigned by aligning CDR3 sequences to IMGT reference sequences. Each retained sequence needed at least a six-nucleotide match to both a V gene segment and a J gene segment. A rearrangement was called productive if the CDR3 had no stop codons and remained in frame with V and J, and every other rearrangement was called non-productive. Following IMGT convention, CDR3 was defined as the stretch from the second conserved V-encoded cysteine up to the conserved J-encoded phenylalanine. The earlier analysis of a few hundred of the donors excluded any sequence lacking an unambiguous match to a single V gene segment. In an earlier analysis of approximately 560 of the donors, a V segment was called functional when productive rearrangements were above 56.7%, and segregating when the standard deviation between donors exceeded 5%. To diagnose cytomegalovirus status from the catalog of TCR beta chain sequences, a statistical classification framework was built. A later analysis assigned V and J genes by comparing TCR nucleotide sequences with IMGT/GENE-DB human TR gene sequences. The TCRdist pipeline was used in a later analysis to assign CDR3 sequences and most-parsimonious VDJ recombination scenarios. In a later analysis, every TCR beta chain was defined by the combination of its CDR3 amino acid sequence and its V-gene family, and reads without a unique V-gene family were dropped. A later analysis removed 500 to 600 highly shared, low-generation-probability nucleotide sequences to deal with suspected cross-contamination and a sequencing artifact. For each public chain, a later analysis derived a clonal expansion index from normalized ranks of inferred template counts within each repertoire. In a later analysis, generation probabilities were computed using a VDJ recombination model fitted to out-of-frame rearrangements, and the results were checked against IGoR. In a later analysis, hypergeometric tests were used to score TCR-TCR, TCR-HLA and TCR-CMV co-occurrence, with a repertoire-size bias correction applied to TCR pairs. To estimate false discovery rates, a later analysis permuted the HLA or CMV assignments 20 times. In a later analysis, co-occurring TCRs were grouped with DBSCAN, and TCRdist sequence similarity was added when clustering was performed within HLA-allele-positive subsets. Repertoires with fewer than 30,000 or more than 120,000 public chains, plus five repertoires with anomalous nucleotide sharing, were excluded from co-occurrence clustering. TCRdb provides this immuneACCESS table in a form limited to in-frame rearrangements. Some clones are lacking; in checked studies, under half of them reflect an unresolved V gene, and why the rest are absent is not known. V, J and clone size reflect that table, while D and trimming were determined from the DNA. The sample records roughly 190,000 clones, 60% to 80% of which are singletons. The ten top clones hold approximately 1.5% of the sample.

The research as a whole found: Because some donors lacked HLA typing at each locus, the association tests relied only on the typed subset. The study listed 150 to 200 TCR beta chains as associated with cytomegalovirus. Across donors, most TCR sequences were observed very rarely, whereas some public TCRs were present in many individuals. Cytomegalovirus status was reported to be diagnosed by the classifier with high specificity and sensitivity in both the original and validation cohorts. Strong co-occurrence of HLA alleles, especially DR and DQ, made assigning TCR associations to individual alleles difficult. The earlier analysis of around 600 of the donors excluded seventeen rarely observed V segments, including chromosome 9 orphons, because counts were too low. Only TCR beta chains were sequenced in this cohort, and the absence of alpha or paired-chain data limited detectable features. Several of the top co-occurrence clusters appeared to be linked to parvovirus B19, influenza, CMV and Epstein-Barr virus, according to a later analysis. The only immune exposure information available for the cohort was CMV serostatus. A later analysis found that most CMV-associated TCR beta chains appeared HLA-restricted, with HLA associations seemingly driven largely by CMV exposure. The sequencing pipeline was judged likely to have produced a cluster of highly shared sequence variants as a technical artifact. Some IMGT-functional V segments, including TRBV6-2 and TRBV6-3, could not be told apart with the 87-base-pair reads, so those segments were excluded. In a later analysis, TCR association rates were found to vary across HLA loci, with the most associated TCRs seen for DRB1 alleles and the fewest for HLA-C alleles. A later genetic analysis associated a missense DCLRE1C variant with V-gene and J-gene trimming of TCR beta chains, and an independent cohort replicated the association. In an earlier analysis of several hundred of the donors, most TCR beta V segments were observed in productive rearrangements about 90% or about 30% of the time, broadly matching IMGT annotations. In vitro tests confirmed that three of the cytomegalovirus-associated TCR beta chains recognize cytomegalovirus antigens. A further reported finding was that TCR beta sequences accurately predicted the HLA-A and HLA-B alleles for most subjects in the first cohort. Specific HLA alleles were associated with 15,000 to 20,000 TCR beta sequences at a false discovery rate of 0.05 in a later analysis. The presence/absence analyses assumed that sequencing depth was roughly uniform across donors, and that assumption may not be true. Correlated functional status among segregating V segments might reflect linkage disequilibrium, but an unknown experimental factor could not be ruled out. A later analysis found that HLA-associated TCR beta chains were more clonally expanded and had lower generation probabilities than equally common non-associated chains. The authors suggested that the approach could potentially be generalized to other disease states and immunological phenotypes. A later genetic analysis reported fewer N-insertions in productive TCRs among donors in an Asian-associated ancestry cluster than the approximately 700-donor mean.

With regard to this clone: The antigen this receptor binds is unknown. The input lacks base qualities; no much larger clone sits a single base away.

The cohort comprised 710 or so healthy bone marrow donors. At the time of sampling, every cohort member was nominally healthy, though immune exposures that went unrecorded were likely present. The donor tested CMV seronegative, placing the donor among the 350 to 400 seronegative members of the cohort. A peripheral blood sample was collected from each donor, and TCR beta sequencing was performed on peripheral blood mononuclear cells. The Qiagen DNeasy Blood Extraction Kit was used to extract genomic DNA from the blood cell samples. This clonotype was sampled from a woman under 30 in good health and CMV-seronegative. Sequencing was carried out using PBMCs. The receptor chain draws on TRBV30 and TRBJ1-6, and 7 junction bases match TRBD1. In nucleotides, the sequence is TGTGCCTGGCCCCCGGAGGGGGCGGATAATTCACCCCTCCACTTT. It translates as CAWPPEGADNSPLHF. Joined to the reference TRBV30 and TRBJ1-6 proteins, this CDR3 gives the full variable domain: SQTIHQWPATLVQPVGSPLSLECTVEGTSNPNLYWYRQAAGRGLQLLFYSVGIGQISSEVPQNLSASRPQDRQFILSSKKLLLSDSGFYLCAWPPEGADNSPLHFGNGTRLTVT.